These 2 T cell receptor beta chains originate from one sample sequenced in a study of T cell responses to AZD1222 COVID-19 vaccine. Data came from immunoSEQ multiplex PCR; TCRdb stores just in-frame clones and leaves some out. The sample lists about 97,000 clones; around 87% were seen once. This sample comprised peripheral blood, obtained on day 0 of AZD1222 vaccination. The origin of the receptors is an adult in good health.

This chain uses TRBV30 with TRBJ1-4; 9 positions agree with TRBD1. The CDR3 is made up of 13 amino acids. The V and J ends lost 7 bases and 8 bases, in that order; junction bases with no gene match: 8. Germline CDR1 is GTSNPN and CDR2 is SVGIG (reference sequence). In DNA, the CDR3 is TGTGCCTCCACGGACAGGGGAGGCGAAAAACTGTTTTTT. Translating gives CASTDRGGEKLFF.

V gene TRBV4-2 combines with J gene TRBJ2-3, with 7 bases identical to TRBD2. The junction had 5 bases not matched to a gene; V was cut back by 1 base and J by 4 bases. There are 15 residues in the CDR3. Germline V lookup: CDR1 LGHNA, CDR2 YNFKEQ. The CDR3 sequence is CASSQGGGEADTQYF. CDR3 sequence (DNA): TGTGCCAGCAGCCAAGGTGGGGGGGAGGCAGATACGCAGTATTTT.